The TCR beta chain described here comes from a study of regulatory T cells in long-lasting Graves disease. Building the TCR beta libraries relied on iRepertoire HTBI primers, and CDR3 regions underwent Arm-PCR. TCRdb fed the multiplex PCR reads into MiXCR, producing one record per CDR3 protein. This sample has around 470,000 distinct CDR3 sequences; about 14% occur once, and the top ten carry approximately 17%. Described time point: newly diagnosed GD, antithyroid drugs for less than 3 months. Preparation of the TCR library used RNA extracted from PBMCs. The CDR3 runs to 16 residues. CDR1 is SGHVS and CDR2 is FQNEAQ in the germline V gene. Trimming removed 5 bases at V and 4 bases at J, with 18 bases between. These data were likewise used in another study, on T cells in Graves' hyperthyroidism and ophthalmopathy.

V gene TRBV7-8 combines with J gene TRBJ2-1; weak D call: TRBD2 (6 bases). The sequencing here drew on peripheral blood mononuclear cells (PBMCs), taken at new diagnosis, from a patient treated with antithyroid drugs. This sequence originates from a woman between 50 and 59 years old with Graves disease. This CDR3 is CASSRTGTPPYNEQFF. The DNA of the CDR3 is TGTGCCAGCAGCCGAACCGGGACTCCCCCTTACAATGAGCAGTTCTTC.